A selection of T cell receptor beta chains follows, all from one sample in a study of CD8+ T cells in alopecia areata. The method was immunoSEQ multiplex PCR; TCRdb's version includes in-frame clones alone and lacks a portion of them. The repertoire holds some 240,000 clones, roughly 56% seen once, with approximately 1.4% in the top ten. This specimen was CD4+ T cells sorted from blood, taken at week 4, from a patient treated with tofacitinib. The source of these receptors is a human donor with alopecia areata. Each CDR3 is given without its conserved first and last residue. Fields, in order: D gene, V gene, J gene, CDR3 protein. The D gene is left open where the match is weak.

.	TRBV2	TRBJ1-1	ASLRAGGYTEAF
TRBD1	TRBV9	TRBJ2-3	ASSVSNDRGRRTDTQY
TRBD2	TRBV7-8	TRBJ2-3	ASSLVGLAGGSQY
TRBD2	TRBV10-3	TRBJ2-3	AGAGGGYTDTQY
TRBD1	TRBV5-1	TRBJ2-5	ASSLMDRQETQY
.	TRBV7-9	TRBJ1-2	ASSRMTVTLGYT
TRBD1	TRBV27	TRBJ1-1	ASSLSPQGGAEAF
.	TRBV7-3	TRBJ2-3	ASSLNGRQDTQY
TRBD1	TRBV6-6	TRBJ1-4	ASTFDRGNEKLF
.	TRBV7-2	TRBJ1-5	ASSLERQHQPQH
.	TRBV7-6	TRBJ2-7	ASSLVPSYEQY
.	TRBV7-3	TRBJ2-3	ASSIGSTDTQY
.	TRBV10-3	TRBJ1-4	ATGWRANEKLF
.	TRBV30	TRBJ1-2	AWAVENYGYT
.	TRBV5-6	TRBJ1-5	ASSGGDRRELHQPQH
.	TRBV14	TRBJ1-1	ASSQDLLGSTEAF
TRBD1	TRBV13	TRBJ1-2	ASSFGDRENYGYT
TRBD1	TRBV6-5	TRBJ1-2	ASSDRGYGYT
.	TRBV18	TRBJ2-7	ASSDLRGSSYEQY
.	TRBV27	TRBJ1-2	ASSSQPGFNYGYT
.	TRBV6-5	TRBJ1-2	ASSYQNYGYT
TRBD1	TRBV29-1	TRBJ2-7	SVEDWLGTGTYEQY
TRBD1	TRBV6-1	TRBJ1-5	ASMAGGNSQPQH
.	TRBV28	TRBJ1-2	ATRHRRGYT
.	TRBV27	TRBJ2-5	ASKVGTKETQY
.	TRBV23-1	TRBJ1-3	ASSRVPGNTIY
TRBD2	TRBV25-1	TRBJ2-3	ASSDPGLVTDTQY
TRBD1	TRBV11-3	TRBJ1-1	ASSFLGTGRIDTEAF
TRBD1	TRBV30	TRBJ2-2	AWGLRDRVAGELF
TRBD2	TRBV7-3	TRBJ2-1	ASSLGLAGYNEQF
.	TRBV30	TRBJ1-1	AWNSADTEAF
.	TRBV7-3	TRBJ1-1	ASSLRGTTEAF
.	TRBV6-5	TRBJ1-1	ASSYWGQGDTEAF
.	TRBV4-3	TRBJ1-4	ASSPEPGSGEKLF
TRBD1	TRBV6-6	TRBJ1-1	ASKRQGVTEAF
.	TRBV28	TRBJ2-7	ASSFNRYEQY
.	TRBV29-1	TRBJ1-1	SVEGVGGEAF
.	TRBV30	TRBJ2-7	AWSVAGGLGQY
.	TRBV7-3	TRBJ2-4	ASSLASENIQY
.	TRBV29-1	TRBJ1-2	SAYRDGFNYGYT
.	TRBV19	TRBJ1-5	ASTGLPNSNQPQH
.	TRBV6-5	TRBJ2-6	ASRRAGANVLT
TRBD1	TRBV4-3	TRBJ2-1	ASSQVNRGSYNEQF
TRBD1	TRBV29-1	TRBJ2-7	SATGVEQY
.	TRBV29-1	TRBJ2-5	SACPGVIETQY
.	TRBV2	TRBJ2-3	ASTSGESDTQY
.	TRBV4-1	TRBJ2-1	ASSQDLRDNEQF
.	TRBV25-1	TRBJ2-1	ASSEGKEQF
.	TRBV27	TRBJ1-6	ASSLPRGRVNSPLH
.	TRBV30	TRBJ2-2	AWIDKNTGELF
.	TRBV7-2	TRBJ2-7	ASSPNPDYEQY
.	TRBV10-2	TRBJ2-1	ASSLGSEQF
.	TRBV9	TRBJ1-1	ASSRTQGIWGAF
.	TRBV20-1	TRBJ1-4	SAKDEKLF
.	TRBV19	TRBJ2-7	ASSIGQTPGEQY